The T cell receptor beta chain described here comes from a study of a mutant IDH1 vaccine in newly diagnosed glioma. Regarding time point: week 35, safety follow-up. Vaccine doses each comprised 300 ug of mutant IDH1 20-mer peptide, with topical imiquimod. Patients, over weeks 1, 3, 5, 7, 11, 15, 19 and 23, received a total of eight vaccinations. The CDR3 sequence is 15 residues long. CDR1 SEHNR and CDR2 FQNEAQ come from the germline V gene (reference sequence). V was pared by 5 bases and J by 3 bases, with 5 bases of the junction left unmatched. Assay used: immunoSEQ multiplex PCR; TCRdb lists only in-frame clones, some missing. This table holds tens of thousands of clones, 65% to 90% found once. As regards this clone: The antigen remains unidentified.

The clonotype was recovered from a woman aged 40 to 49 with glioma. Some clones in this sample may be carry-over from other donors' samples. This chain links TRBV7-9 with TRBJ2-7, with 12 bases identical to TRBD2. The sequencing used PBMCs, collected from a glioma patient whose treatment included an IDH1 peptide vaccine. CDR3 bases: TGTGCCAGCAGCCGACTAGCGGGAGCGTACTACGAGCAGTACTTC. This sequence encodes CASSRLAGAYYEQYF.